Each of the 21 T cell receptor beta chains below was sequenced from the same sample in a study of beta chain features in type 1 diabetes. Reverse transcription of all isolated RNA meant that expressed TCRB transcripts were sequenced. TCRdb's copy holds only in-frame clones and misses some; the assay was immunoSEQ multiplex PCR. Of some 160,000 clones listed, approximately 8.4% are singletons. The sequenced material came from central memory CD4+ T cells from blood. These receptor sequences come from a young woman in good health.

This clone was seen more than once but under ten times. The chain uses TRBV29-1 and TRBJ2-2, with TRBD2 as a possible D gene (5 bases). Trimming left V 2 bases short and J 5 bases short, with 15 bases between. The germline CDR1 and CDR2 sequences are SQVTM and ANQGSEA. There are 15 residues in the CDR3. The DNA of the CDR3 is TGCAGCGTTGAATGGTCAGTTCCGGGGACCGGGGAGCTGTTTTTT. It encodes CSVEWSVPGTGELFF.

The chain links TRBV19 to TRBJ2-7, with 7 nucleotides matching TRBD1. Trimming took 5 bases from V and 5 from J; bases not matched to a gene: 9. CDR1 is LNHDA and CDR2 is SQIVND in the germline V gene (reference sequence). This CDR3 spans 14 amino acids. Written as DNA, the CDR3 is TGTGCCAGTAGTCGTCGGACAGGAGGAGACGAGCAGTACTTC. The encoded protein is CASSRRTGGDEQYF.

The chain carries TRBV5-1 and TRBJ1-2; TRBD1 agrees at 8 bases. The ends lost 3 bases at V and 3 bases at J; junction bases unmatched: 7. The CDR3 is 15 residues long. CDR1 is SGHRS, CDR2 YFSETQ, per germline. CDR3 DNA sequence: TGCGCCAGCAGCTCGGGACAGGCGGGTGACTATGGCTACACCTTC. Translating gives CASSSGQAGDYGYTF.

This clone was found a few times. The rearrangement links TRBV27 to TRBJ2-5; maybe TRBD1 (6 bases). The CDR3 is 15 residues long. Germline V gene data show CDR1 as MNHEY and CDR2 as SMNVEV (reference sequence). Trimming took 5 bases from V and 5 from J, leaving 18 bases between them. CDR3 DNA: TGTGCCAGCAGTCCCCACAGGGTTGGGGGCGAGACCCAGTACTTC. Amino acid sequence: CASSPHRVGGETQYF.

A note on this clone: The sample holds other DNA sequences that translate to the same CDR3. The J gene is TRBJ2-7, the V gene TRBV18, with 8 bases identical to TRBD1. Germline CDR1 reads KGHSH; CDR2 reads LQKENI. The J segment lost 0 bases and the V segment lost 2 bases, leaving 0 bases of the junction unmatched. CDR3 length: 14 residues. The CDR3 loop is CASSPGTGSYEQYF. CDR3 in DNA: TGTGCCAGCTCACCAGGGACAGGCTCCTACGAGCAGTACTTC.

CDR3 sequence reads: CASSLDRATTDTQYF. The CDR3 bases are TGCGCCAGCAGCTTGGACAGGGCGACCACAGATACGCAGTATTTT. V and J are TRBV5-1 and TRBJ2-3, with TRBD1 as a possible D gene (6 bases). The CDR3 spans 15 residues. V was clipped by 0 bases and J by 2 bases, with 10 bases between them. Per germline, CDR1 SGHRS and CDR2 YFSETQ.

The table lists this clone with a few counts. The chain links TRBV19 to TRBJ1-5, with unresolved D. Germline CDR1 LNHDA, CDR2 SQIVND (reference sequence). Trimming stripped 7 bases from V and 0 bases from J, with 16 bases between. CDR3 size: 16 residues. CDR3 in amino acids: CASTSTEPVSNQPQHF. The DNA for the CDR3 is TGTGCCAGTACCTCTACCGAGCCGGTTAGCAATCAGCCCCAGCATTTT.

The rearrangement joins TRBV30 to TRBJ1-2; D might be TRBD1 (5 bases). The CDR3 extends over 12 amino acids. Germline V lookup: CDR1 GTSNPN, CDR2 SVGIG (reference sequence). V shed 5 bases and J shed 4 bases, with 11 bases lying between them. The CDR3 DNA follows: TGTGCCTGGGTTGACAGCTCCTATGGCTACACCTTC. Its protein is CAWVDSSYGYTF.

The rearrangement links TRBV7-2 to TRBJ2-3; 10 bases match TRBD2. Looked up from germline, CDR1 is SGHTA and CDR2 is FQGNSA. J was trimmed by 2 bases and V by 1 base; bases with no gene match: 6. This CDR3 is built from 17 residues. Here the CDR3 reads CASSLGASGGHTDTQYF. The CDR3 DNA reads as TGTGCCAGCAGCTTAGGGGCTAGCGGGGGACACACAGATACGCAGTATTTT.

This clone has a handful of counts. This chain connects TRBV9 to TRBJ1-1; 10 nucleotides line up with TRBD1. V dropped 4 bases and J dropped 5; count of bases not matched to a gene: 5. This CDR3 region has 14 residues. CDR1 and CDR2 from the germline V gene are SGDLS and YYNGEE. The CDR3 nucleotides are TGTGCCAGCAGCCAAGGGACAGGGGTGACTGAAGCTTTCTTT. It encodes CASSQGTGVTEAFF.

The CDR3 region is CASSWAGQDYEQYF. CDR3 nucleotide sequence: TGTGCCAGCAGCTGGGCAGGGCAGGACTACGAGCAGTACTTC. This chain uses TRBV11-1 with TRBJ2-7; a weak D match, TRBD1 (5 bases). V shed 4 bases and J shed 3 bases, with 13 bases lying between them. The CDR3 length is 14 residues. In germline, CDR1 is SGHAT, CDR2 FQDESV (reference sequence).

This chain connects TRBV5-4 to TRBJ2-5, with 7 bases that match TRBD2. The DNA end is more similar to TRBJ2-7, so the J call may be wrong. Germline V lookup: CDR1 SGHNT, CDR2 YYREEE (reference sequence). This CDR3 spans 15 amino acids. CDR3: CASSLDLAASYEQYF. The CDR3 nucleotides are TGTGCCAGCAGCTTGGATCTAGCGGCCAGCTACGAGCAGTACTTC.

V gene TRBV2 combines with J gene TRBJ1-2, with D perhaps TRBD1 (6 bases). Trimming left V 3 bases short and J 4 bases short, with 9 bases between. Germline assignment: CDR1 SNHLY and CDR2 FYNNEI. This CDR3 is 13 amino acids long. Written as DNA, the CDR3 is TGTGCCAGCAGTGAGCGACAGGTCTATGGCTACACCTTC. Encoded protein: CASSERQVYGYTF.

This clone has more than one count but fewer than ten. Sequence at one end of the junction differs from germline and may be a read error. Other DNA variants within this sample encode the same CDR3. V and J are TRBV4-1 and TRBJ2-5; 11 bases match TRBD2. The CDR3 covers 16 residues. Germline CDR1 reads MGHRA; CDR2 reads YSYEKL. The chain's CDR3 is CASSRDSGGAEETQYF. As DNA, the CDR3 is TGTGCCAGCAGCCGTGATAGCGGGGGGGCCGAAGAGACCCAGTACTTC.

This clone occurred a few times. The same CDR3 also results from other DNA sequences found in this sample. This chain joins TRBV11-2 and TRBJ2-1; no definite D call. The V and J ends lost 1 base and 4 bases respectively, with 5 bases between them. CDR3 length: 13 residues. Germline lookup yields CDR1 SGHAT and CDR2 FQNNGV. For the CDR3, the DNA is TGTGCCAGCAGCTTAGCCCTGTACAATGAGCAGTTCTTC. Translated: CASSLALYNEQFF. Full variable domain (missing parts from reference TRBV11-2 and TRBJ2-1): EAGVAQSPRYKIIEKRQSVAFWCNPISGHATLYWYQQILGQGPKLLIQFQNNGVVDDSQLPKDRFSAERLKGVDSTLKIQPAKLEDSAVYLCASSLALYNEQFFGPGTRLTVL.

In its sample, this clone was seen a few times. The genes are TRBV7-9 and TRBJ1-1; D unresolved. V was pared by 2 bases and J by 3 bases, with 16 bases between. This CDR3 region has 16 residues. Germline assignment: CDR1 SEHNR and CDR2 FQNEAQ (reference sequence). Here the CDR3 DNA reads TGTGCCAGCAGCTTAAACTACGCGAAGTTGGACACTGAAGCTTTCTTT. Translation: CASSLNYAKLDTEAFF.

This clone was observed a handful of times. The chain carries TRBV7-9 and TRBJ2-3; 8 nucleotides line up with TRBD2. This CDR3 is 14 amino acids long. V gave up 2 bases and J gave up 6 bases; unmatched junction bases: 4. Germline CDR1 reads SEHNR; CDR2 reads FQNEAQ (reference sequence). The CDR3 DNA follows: TGTGCCAGCAGCTTAAGGTCTAGCGGGGATACGCAGTATTTT. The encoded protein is CASSLRSSGDTQYF. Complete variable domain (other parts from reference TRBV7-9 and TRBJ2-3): DTGVSQNPRHKITKRGQNVTFRCDPISEHNRLYWYRQTLGQGPEFLTYFQNEAQLEKSRLLSDRFSAERPKGSFSTLEIQRTEQGDSAMYLCASSLRSSGDTQYFGPGTRLTVL.

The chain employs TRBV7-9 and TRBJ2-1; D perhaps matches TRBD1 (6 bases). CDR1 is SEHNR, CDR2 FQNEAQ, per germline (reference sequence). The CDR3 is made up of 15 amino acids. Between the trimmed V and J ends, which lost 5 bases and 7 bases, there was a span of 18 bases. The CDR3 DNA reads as TGTGCCAGCAGCCCTAGAAGCCATCAGGGGAATGAGCAGTTCTTC. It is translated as CASSPRSHQGNEQFF. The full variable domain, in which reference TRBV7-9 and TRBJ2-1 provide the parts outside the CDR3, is DTGVSQNPRHKITKRGQNVTFRCDPISEHNRLYWYRQTLGQGPEFLTYFQNEAQLEKSRLLSDRFSAERPKGSFSTLEIQRTEQGDSAMYLCASSPRSHQGNEQFFGPGTRLTVL.

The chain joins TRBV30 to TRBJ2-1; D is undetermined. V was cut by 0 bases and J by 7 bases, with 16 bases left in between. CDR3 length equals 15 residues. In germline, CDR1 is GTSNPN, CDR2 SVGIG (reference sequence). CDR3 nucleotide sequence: TGTGCCTGGAGTGTACTCTCGGCGGTTTCAAATGAGCAGTTCTTC. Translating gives CAWSVLSAVSNEQFF.

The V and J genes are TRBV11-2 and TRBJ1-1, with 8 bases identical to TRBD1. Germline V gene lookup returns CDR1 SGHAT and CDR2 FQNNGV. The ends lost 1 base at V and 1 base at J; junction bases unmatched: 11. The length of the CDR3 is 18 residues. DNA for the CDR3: TGTGCCAGCAGCTTAGTATTAGGGCAGGGGGCGAAGAACACTGAAGCTTTCTTT. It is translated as CASSLVLGQGAKNTEAFF.

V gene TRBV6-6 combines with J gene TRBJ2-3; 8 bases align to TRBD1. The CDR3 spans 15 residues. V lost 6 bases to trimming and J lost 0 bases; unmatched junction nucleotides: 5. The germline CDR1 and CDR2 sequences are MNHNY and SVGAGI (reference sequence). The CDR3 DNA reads TGTGCCAGCAGATCGGGACAGGCTAGCACAGATACGCAGTATTTT. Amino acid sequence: CASRSGQASTDTQYF.